These T cell receptor beta chains were read from a single sample in a study of blood T cell repertoires in COVID-19. Assay: immunoSEQ multiplex PCR; the TCRdb copy retains only in-frame clones and omits some. The sample contains approximately 74,000 clones, 84% of which appear only once. Sequenced material: peripheral blood. These receptors originate from a man between 70 and 80 years old with acute or convalescent COVID-19. The conserved cysteine and the conserved F or W are not part of the CDR3 here. The order of the fields is V gene, CDR3 length, J gene, CDR3 protein.

V: TRBV4-1; length: 11; J: TRBJ2-2; CDR3: ASSQIGLGELF
V: TRBV5-8; length: 13; J: TRBJ1-2; CDR3: ASSPSGGINYGYT
V: TRBV18; length: 15; J: TRBJ2-2; CDR3: ASSPPVQGAFTGELF
V: TRBV19; length: 14; J: TRBJ2-1; CDR3: ASSPPQGGTYNEQF
V: TRBV7-3; length: 11; J: TRBJ2-3; CDR3: ASSQGLAGAQY
V: TRBV19; length: 11; J: TRBJ1-2; CDR3: ASRPRQGGGYT
V: TRBV2; length: 13; J: TRBJ2-1; CDR3: ASSESSGRRNEQF
V: TRBV3-1/TRBV3-2; length: 11; J: TRBJ1-2; CDR3: ASSQGPGGGYT
V: TRBV5-1; length: 14; J: TRBJ2-1; CDR3: ASSNTGTGRYNEQF
V: TRBV7-2; length: 13; J: TRBJ1-2; CDR3: VSSPAGEPYYGYT
V: TRBV6-5; length: 12; J: TRBJ1-1; CDR3: ASSPEGRFTEAF
V: TRBV7-2; length: 13; J: TRBJ1-4; CDR3: ASSTDRGANEKLF
V: TRBV24-1; length: 14; J: TRBJ2-1; CDR3: ATSAPGVAEHNEQF
V: TRBV5-1; length: 13; J: TRBJ2-3; CDR3: ASSRGRSRTDTQY
V: TRBV7-2; length: 13; J: TRBJ2-1; CDR3: ASSSGGAKRAEQF
V: TRBV7-2; length: 11; J: TRBJ2-5; CDR3: ASSLWGGETQY
V: TRBV27; length: 16; J: TRBJ2-5; CDR3: ASSFHRLDRVHQETQY
V: TRBV6-5; length: 13; J: TRBJ2-5; CDR3: ASSPSAGAMKTQY
V: TRBV5-1; length: 11; J: TRBJ2-7; CDR3: ASSLAYSYEQY
V: TRBV7-8; length: 13; J: TRBJ1-5; CDR3: ASSLEGDRGNIQH
V: TRBV7-9; length: 13; J: TRBJ2-1; CDR3: ASSLRDRGNDEQF
V: TRBV10-3; length: 11; J: TRBJ2-2; CDR3: ATSGTNTGELF
V: TRBV18; length: 11; J: TRBJ2-1; CDR3: ASSWTGGVEQF
V: TRBV6-5; length: 10; J: TRBJ2-1; CDR3: ASSYLYNEQF
V: TRBV3-1/TRBV3-2; length: 14; J: TRBJ1-3; CDR3: ASSQEAGQGGNTIY
V: TRBV18; length: 9; J: TRBJ1-1; CDR3: ASSLDRGAF
V: TRBV5-4; length: 13; J: TRBJ2-7; CDR3: ASSLQGDYSYEQY
V: TRBV29-1; length: 9; J: TRBJ1-1; CDR3: SARQGMRAF
V: TRBV14; length: 12; J: TRBJ2-5; CDR3: ASSQVGASETQY
V: TRBV6-2/TRBV6-3; length: 13; J: TRBJ2-7; CDR3: ASSQRQGAAREQY
V: TRBV7-3; length: 13; J: TRBJ2-1; CDR3: ASSFSGRDGDEQF
V: TRBV7-2; length: 16; J: TRBJ2-7; CDR3: ASSLSPGTSGRGNEQY
V: TRBV7-2; length: 15; J: TRBJ1-5; CDR3: ASSLASRGGGNQPQH
V: TRBV19; length: 14; J: TRBJ1-6; CDR3: ASSPQATMDVSPLH
V: TRBV2; length: 13; J: TRBJ2-5; CDR3: ASSSEAGREETQY
V: TRBV10-3; length: 10; J: TRBJ2-2; CDR3: AIGLLTGELF
V: TRBV5-6; length: 16; J: TRBJ1-3; CDR3: ASSLTGPRLVPGNTIY
V: TRBV6-1; length: 10; J: TRBJ2-5; CDR3: ASSETTGLQY
V: TRBV7-3; length: 12; J: TRBJ2-2; CDR3: ASSSGLPTGELF
V: TRBV12-3/TRBV12-4; length: 11; J: TRBJ2-2; CDR3: ASRLRDTGELF